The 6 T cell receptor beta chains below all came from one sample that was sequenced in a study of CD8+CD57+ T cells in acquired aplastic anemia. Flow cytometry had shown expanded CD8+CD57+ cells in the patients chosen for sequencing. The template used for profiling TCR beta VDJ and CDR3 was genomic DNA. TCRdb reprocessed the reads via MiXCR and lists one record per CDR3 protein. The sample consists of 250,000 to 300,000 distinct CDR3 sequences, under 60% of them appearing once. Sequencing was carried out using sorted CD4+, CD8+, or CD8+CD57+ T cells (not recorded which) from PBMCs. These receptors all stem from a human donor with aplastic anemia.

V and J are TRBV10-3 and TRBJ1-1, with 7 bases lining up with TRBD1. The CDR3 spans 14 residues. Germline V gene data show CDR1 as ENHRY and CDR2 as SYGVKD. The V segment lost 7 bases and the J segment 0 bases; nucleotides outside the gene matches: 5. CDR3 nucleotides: TGTGCCATCAACGAGGGACAGCTGAACACTGAAGCTTTCTTT. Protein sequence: CAINEGQLNTEAFF.

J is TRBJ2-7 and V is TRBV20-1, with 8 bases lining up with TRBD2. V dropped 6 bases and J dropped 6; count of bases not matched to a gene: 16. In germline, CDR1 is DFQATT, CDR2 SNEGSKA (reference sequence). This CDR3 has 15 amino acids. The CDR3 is CSAQTGTSRPLEQYF. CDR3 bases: TGCAGTGCCCAGACCGGGACTAGTAGGCCCCTCGAGCAGTACTTC.

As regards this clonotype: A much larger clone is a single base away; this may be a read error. This CDR3 is CASGQGQGHEKLFF. The CDR3 bases are TGTGCCAGCGGTCAGGGACAGGGCCATGAAAAACTGTTTTTT. The genes are TRBV6-2 or TRBV6-3 and TRBJ1-4; the match to TRBD1 covers 9 bases. The CDR3 covers 14 residues. V dropped 8 bases and J dropped 6; count of bases not matched to a gene: 7. Germline V gives CDR1 MNHEY, CDR2 SVGEGT.

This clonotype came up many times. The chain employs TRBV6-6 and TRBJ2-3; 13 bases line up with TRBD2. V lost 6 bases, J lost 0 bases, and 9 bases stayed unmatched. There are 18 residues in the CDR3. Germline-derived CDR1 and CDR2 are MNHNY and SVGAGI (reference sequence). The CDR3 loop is CASRPTSGGASSTDTQYF. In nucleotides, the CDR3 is TGTGCCAGCAGGCCTACTAGCGGGGGGGCTTCTAGCACAGATACGCAGTATTTT.

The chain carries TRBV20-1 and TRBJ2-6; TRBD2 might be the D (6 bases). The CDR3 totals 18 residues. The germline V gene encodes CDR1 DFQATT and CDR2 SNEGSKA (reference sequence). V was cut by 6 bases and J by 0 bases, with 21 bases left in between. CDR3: CSASDMGGSSSGANVLTF. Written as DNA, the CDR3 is TGCAGTGCCAGCGACATGGGAGGCAGCAGCTCTGGGGCCAACGTCCTGACTTTC.

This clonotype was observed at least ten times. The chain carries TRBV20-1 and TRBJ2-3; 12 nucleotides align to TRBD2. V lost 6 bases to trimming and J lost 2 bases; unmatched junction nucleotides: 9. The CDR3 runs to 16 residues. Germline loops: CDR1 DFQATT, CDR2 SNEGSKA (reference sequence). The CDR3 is CSATGLAGKSTDTQYF. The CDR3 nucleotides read TGCAGTGCAACGGGACTAGCGGGCAAGTCCACAGATACGCAGTATTTT.